The 25 T cell receptor beta chains given below trace back to one sample, sequenced in a study of blood T cell repertoires in COVID-19 (dated by TCRdb to the early 2020s). Library preparation used the immunoSEQ multiplex PCR assay. TCRdb carries this immuneACCESS record with in-frame sequences only. Its versions omit some clonotypes, under half of them owing to an unresolved V gene in the studies checked, with the rest unexplained. The sample has more than 95,000 clones on record, roughly nine tenths of them singletons. The top ten hold approximately 5.6% of the sample. The sequenced sample consisted of peripheral blood. These receptors were collected from a human donor in a cohort sampled during active COVID-19.

The V and J genes are TRBV2 and TRBJ2-1; 8 nucleotides align to TRBD2. The CDR3 has 15 amino acids. The J segment lost 7 bases and the V segment lost 6 bases, leaving 11 bases of the junction unmatched. The V gene's germline CDR1 is SNHLY and CDR2 FYNNEI. CDR3 amino acids: CASRVRGGNKNEQFF. The CDR3 bases are TGTGCCAGCAGGGTACGGGGGGGCAATAAGAATGAGCAGTTCTTC.

This chain joins TRBV2 and TRBJ1-5, with a possible D match to TRBD1 (6 bases). In germline, CDR1 is SNHLY, CDR2 FYNNEI. The CDR3 is 14 amino acids. Between the trimmed V and J ends, which lost 2 bases and 4 bases, there was a span of 9 bases. The CDR3 DNA follows: TGTGCCAGCAGTGAACAGGGGTTGAATCAGCCCCAGCATTTT. Translating it yields CASSEQGLNQPQHF.

This clone appeared once. The chain carries TRBV15 and TRBJ2-1; 9 nucleotides align to TRBD2. J gave up 8 bases and V 9 bases, and 11 bases lay outside the gene matches. Germline CDR1 is LNHNV and CDR2 is YYDKDF (reference sequence). The CDR3 runs to 14 residues. The CDR3 DNA is TGTGCCACATCCGGGACTAGCACTTTACATGAGCAGTTCTTC. Translating it yields CATSGTSTLHEQFF.

The V and J genes are TRBV19 and TRBJ1-1; D unclear. The CDR3 consists of 15 residues. Germline CDR1 reads LNHDA; CDR2 reads SQIVND (reference sequence). Trimming took off 7 bases at V and 0 bases at J, with 15 bases between the two ends. CDR3 protein: CASTGLRTMNTEAFF. The DNA for the CDR3 is TGTGCCAGTACGGGGTTAAGGACGATGAACACTGAAGCTTTCTTT. The full variable domain, completed using reference TRBV19 and TRBJ1-1, is DGGITQSPKYLFRKEGQNVTLSCEQNLNHDAMYWYRQDPGQGLRLIYYSQIVNDFQKGDIAEGYSVSREKKESFPLTVTSAQKNPTAFYLCASTGLRTMNTEAFFGQGTRLTVV.

Turning to this clone: One end of the junction fails to match germline, which may point to a read error. The same CDR3 arises from other DNA sequences in this sample as well. The V call is TRBV28, the J call TRBJ2-7, with 8 bases identical to TRBD2. There are 16 residues in the CDR3. Germline V gene lookup returns CDR1 MDHEN and CDR2 SYDVKM. The CDR3 bases are TGTGCTAGCAGTCCAGGCGTAGCGGGGACCTATTACGAGCAGTACTTC. Its translation is CASSPGVAGTYYEQYF.

This clone was detected only once. V gene TRBV6-5 combines with J gene TRBJ1-4; D gene ambiguous. The CDR3 is 13 residues long. Germline-derived CDR1 and CDR2 are MNHEY and SVGAGI. V dropped 7 bases and J dropped 4 bases, with 10 bases sitting between them. The CDR3 sequence is CASTRSLNEKLFF. CDR3 DNA sequence: TGTGCCAGCACGAGGTCCCTTAATGAAAAACTGTTTTTT.

The chain couples TRBV19 to TRBJ2-1; 10 bases agree with TRBD2. This CDR3 spans 16 amino acids. Germline CDR1 and CDR2: LNHDA and SQIVND (reference sequence). The junction had 14 bases not matched to a gene; V was cut back by 7 bases and J by 8 bases. This CDR3 reads CASTPLLAGTFDEQFF. As DNA, the CDR3 is TGTGCCAGTACACCCCTACTAGCGGGGACTTTCGATGAGCAGTTCTTC.

This clone has a single count. This sequence joins TRBV5-4 and TRBJ2-3; 16 bases fit TRBD2. The V gene end was trimmed by 4 bases and the J gene end by 5 bases; junction bases not matched to a gene: 13. The CDR3 extends over 19 amino acids. The germline gives CDR1 SGHNT, CDR2 YYREEE (reference sequence). The CDR3 nucleotides read TGTGCCAGCAGCCTTAAGGGACTAGCGGGGGGGCAGTGGATAGATACGCAGTATTTT. It translates to CASSLKGLAGGQWIDTQYF.

The V and J genes are TRBV4-3 and TRBJ1-1; D is unclear. V shed 0 bases and J shed 5 bases, with 10 bases lying between them. This CDR3 contains 14 residues. Looked up from germline, CDR1 is LGHNA and CDR2 is YSLEER. This CDR3 reads CASSQDSDYTEAFF. The CDR3 DNA reads TGCGCCAGCAGCCAAGATAGTGATTATACTGAAGCTTTCTTT.

Regarding this clone: A read error may produce the germline difference seen at one junction end. This chain joins TRBV7-6 and TRBJ2-7; TRBD2 agrees at 11 bases. Germline values: CDR1 SGHVS, CDR2 FNYEAQ. This CDR3 is 16 amino acids long. As DNA, the CDR3 is TGTGCCAGCAGCCTAGCGGGGGGCGGGGGGCGGGGCGAGCAGTACTTC. Residues: CASSLAGGGGRGEQYF.

The chain combines TRBV2 with TRBJ1-2; the D gene is possibly TRBD1 (5 bases). The CDR3 length is 15 residues. Germline-derived CDR1 and CDR2 are SNHLY and FYNNEI. The V and J ends lost 4 bases and 1 base respectively, with 13 bases between them. The CDR3 bases are TGTGCCAGCAGTGTTAGGGGCGAAGTTAACTATGGCTACACCTTC. Encoded protein: CASSVRGEVNYGYTF.

This sequence joins TRBV6-2 or TRBV6-3 and TRBJ2-1, with 9 positions matching TRBD2. The CDR3 loop spans 16 amino acids. Losses at the gene ends were 3 bases for V and 8 bases for J; bases not matched to a gene: 11. Germline loops: CDR1 MNHEY, CDR2 SVGEGT. The CDR3 loop reads CASSYAGGPGVDEQFF. Here the CDR3 DNA reads TGTGCCAGCAGTTATGCGGGAGGGCCAGGGGTGGATGAGCAGTTCTTC.

The gene calls are TRBV3-1 (or the pseudogene TRBV3-2) and TRBJ2-2, with D perhaps matching TRBD1 (5 bases). The CDR3 length is 13 residues. Trimming cost V 6 bases and J 6 bases, with 11 bases left between them. Germline V gives CDR1 LGHDT, CDR2 YNNKEL (reference sequence). CDR3 region: CASRGTGAGELFF. DNA for the CDR3: TGTGCCAGCAGAGGCACAGGAGCCGGGGAGCTGTTTTTT.

The CDR3 loop reads CASSLGGHRETQYF. The CDR3 bases are TGTGCCAGCAGTCTCGGGGGTCACCGGGAGACCCAGTACTTC. This chain links TRBV11-3 with TRBJ2-5; possibly TRBD2 for D (6 bases). The ends were cut back, 6 bases at V and 5 bases at J, with 16 bases in the middle. Germline V gene lookup returns CDR1 SGHNT and CDR2 YENEEA. The CDR3 is 14 residues long. The whole variable domain, filled in from reference TRBV11-3 and TRBJ2-5, reads EAGVVQSPRYKIIEKKQPVAFWCNPISGHNTLYWYLQNLGQGPELLIRYENEEAVDDSQLPKDRFSAERLKGVDSTLKIQPAELGDSAVYLCASSLGGHRETQYFGPGTRLLVL.

V and J are TRBV9 and TRBJ2-7; tentative D call: TRBD2 (5 bases). Germline-derived CDR1 and CDR2 are SGDLS and YYNGEE. V was shortened by 2 bases and J by 2 bases, with 8 bases between the two germline ends. This CDR3 contains 13 residues. The CDR3 DNA follows: TGTGCCAGCAGCGTCGGAGGAACCTACGAGCAGTACTTC. Protein sequence: CASSVGGTYEQYF.

The rearrangement uses TRBV6-1 and TRBJ2-5; TRBD1 matches at 10 bases. V was clipped by 3 bases and J by 7 bases; unmatched bases: 14. Looked up from germline, CDR1 is MNHNS and CDR2 is SASEGT. The CDR3 extends over 17 amino acids. The CDR3 nucleotides are TGTGCCAGCAGTGATCGGGACAGGGGCCCAACAAGGGCGACCCAGTACTTC. As protein: CASSDRDRGPTRATQYF.

This clone has just one count. V gene TRBV6-2 or TRBV6-3 combines with J gene TRBJ2-1; TRBD2 might be the D (6 bases). Germline assignment: CDR1 MNHEY and CDR2 SVGEGT. CDR3 length equals 13 residues. V was pared by 2 bases and J by 5 bases, with 7 bases between. The CDR3 loop is CASSYREHNEQFF. CDR3 coding DNA: TGTGCCAGCAGTTACCGGGAGCACAATGAGCAGTTCTTC.

The chain combines TRBV2 with TRBJ2-5; 7 bases map to TRBD1. Germline lookup yields CDR1 SNHLY and CDR2 FYNNEI. The CDR3 loop spans 15 amino acids. V dropped 8 bases and J dropped 2; count of bases not matched to a gene: 11. The CDR3 reads CASCRETGLQETQYF. For the CDR3, the DNA is TGTGCCAGCTGCCGAGAGACAGGGCTACAAGAGACCCAGTACTTC.

The V call is TRBV29-1, the J call TRBJ1-5; tentative D call: TRBD1 (6 bases). The V end was cut by 6 bases, the J end by 6 bases, with 15 bases between. The CDR3 is 13 residues long. From germline, CDR1 is SQVTM and CDR2 ANQGSEA. CDR3 loop: CSVRTGSGQPQHF. The CDR3, as DNA: TGCAGCGTCCGAACAGGGTCAGGTCAGCCCCAGCATTTT.

The J gene is TRBJ1-1, the V gene TRBV5-1; D possibly corresponds to TRBD1 (6 bases). The CDR3 is made up of 14 amino acids. Germline V gene data show CDR1 as SGHRS and CDR2 as YFSETQ. V lost 0 bases and J lost 1, with 7 bases in between. In nucleotides, the CDR3 is TGCGCCAGCAGCTTGGCCAGGGGGAACACTGAAGCTTTCTTT. It translates to CASSLARGNTEAFF.

This chain uses TRBV4-3 with TRBJ2-4; possible D gene TRBD1, 6 bases. The length of the CDR3 is 20 residues. Trimming left V 0 bases short and J 1 base short, with 22 bases between. Germline V gene data show CDR1 as LGHNA and CDR2 as YSLEER. The CDR3 nucleotides read TGCGCCAGCAGCCAAGAGAGGGGGTTAAGTAGTCAGGCTGCCAAAAACATTCAGTACTTC. Translated, it gives CASSQERGLSSQAAKNIQYF.

The chain uses TRBV18 and TRBJ1-1; D is unresolved. Between the trimmed V and J ends, which lost 3 bases and 6 bases, there was a span of 14 bases. From germline, CDR1 is KGHSH and CDR2 LQKENI. The CDR3 is made up of 14 amino acids. CDR3 in amino acids: CASSPEIRDSEAFF. In DNA form, the CDR3 reads TGTGCCAGCTCACCCGAGATAAGAGACTCTGAAGCTTTCTTT.

The count of this clone is one. The rearrangement links TRBV6-5 to TRBJ1-2; TRBD1 matches 7 bases. Germline V gene sequence: CDR1 MNHEY, CDR2 SVGAGI. This CDR3 has 14 amino acids. Trimming took 5 bases from V and 4 from J; bases not matched to a gene: 7. The DNA for the CDR3 is TGTGCCAGCAGTCCTCGGACAGGAGGCTATGGCTACACCTTC. It translates to CASSPRTGGYGYTF.

The genes are TRBV7-2 and TRBJ2-1, with 9 positions matching TRBD2. The CDR3 sequence is 15 residues long. In germline, CDR1 is SGHTA, CDR2 FQGNSA. J was trimmed by 3 bases and V by 4 bases; bases with no gene match: 4. The CDR3 DNA is TGTGCCAGCAGCTCGGGACTAGCTCGCTACAATGAGCAGTTCTTC. Protein product: CASSSGLARYNEQFF.

Regarding this clone: The same CDR3 arises from other DNA sequences in this sample as well. This chain connects TRBV5-8 to TRBJ2-6, with D maybe TRBD1 (6 bases). Germline loops: CDR1 SGHTS, CDR2 YDEGEE. V lost 6 bases and J 2 bases, leaving 24 bases between the germline ends. The CDR3 loop spans 19 amino acids. CDR3 amino acids: CASKGGIESGLAGANVLTF. DNA for the CDR3: TGTGCCAGCAAAGGGGGAATCGAGTCAGGGTTGGCTGGGGCCAACGTCCTGACTTTC.